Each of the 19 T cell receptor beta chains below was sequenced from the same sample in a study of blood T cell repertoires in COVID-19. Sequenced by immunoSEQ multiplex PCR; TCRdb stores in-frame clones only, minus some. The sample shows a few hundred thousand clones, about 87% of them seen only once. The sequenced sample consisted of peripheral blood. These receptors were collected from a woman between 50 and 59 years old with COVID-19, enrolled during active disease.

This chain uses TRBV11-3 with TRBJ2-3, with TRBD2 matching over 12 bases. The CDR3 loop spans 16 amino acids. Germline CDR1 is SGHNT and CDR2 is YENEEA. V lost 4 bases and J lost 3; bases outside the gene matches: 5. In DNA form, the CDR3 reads TGTGCCAGCAGCTCTAGACTAGCGGGAGAGACAGATACGCAGTATTTT. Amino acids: CASSSRLAGETDTQYF.

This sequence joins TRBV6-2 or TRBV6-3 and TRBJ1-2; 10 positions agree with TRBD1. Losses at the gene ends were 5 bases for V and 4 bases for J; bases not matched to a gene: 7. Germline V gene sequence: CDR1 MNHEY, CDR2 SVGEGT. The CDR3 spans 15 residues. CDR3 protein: CASSRRDRGTYGYTF. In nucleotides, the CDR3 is TGTGCCAGCAGTCGCCGGGACAGGGGCACCTATGGCTACACCTTC.

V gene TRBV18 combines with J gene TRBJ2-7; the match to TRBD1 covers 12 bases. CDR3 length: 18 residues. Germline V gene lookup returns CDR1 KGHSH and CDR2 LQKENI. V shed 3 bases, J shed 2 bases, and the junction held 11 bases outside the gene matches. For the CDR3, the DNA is TGTGCCAGCTCACCCCCGGGACAGGGGGCCACCTTCACCTACGAGCAGTACTTC. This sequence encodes CASSPPGQGATFTYEQYF.

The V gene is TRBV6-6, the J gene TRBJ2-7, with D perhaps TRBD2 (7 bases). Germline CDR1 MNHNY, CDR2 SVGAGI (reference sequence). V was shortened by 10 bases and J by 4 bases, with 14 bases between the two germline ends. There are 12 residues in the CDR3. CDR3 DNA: TGTGCCACCTCAAGGGGGGGATACGAGCAGTACTTC. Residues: CATSRGGYEQYF.

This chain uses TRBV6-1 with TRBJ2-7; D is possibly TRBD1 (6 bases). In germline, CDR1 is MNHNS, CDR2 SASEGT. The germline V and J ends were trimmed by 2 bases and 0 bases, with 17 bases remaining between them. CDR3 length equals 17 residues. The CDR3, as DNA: TGTGCCAGCAGTGAATTTTCCGGGACACCTCCCTCCTACGAGCAGTACTTC. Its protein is CASSEFSGTPPSYEQYF.

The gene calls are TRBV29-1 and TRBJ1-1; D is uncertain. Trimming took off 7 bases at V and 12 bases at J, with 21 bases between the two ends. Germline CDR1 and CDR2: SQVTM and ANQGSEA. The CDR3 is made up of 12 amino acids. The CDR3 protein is CSALRRPGETFF. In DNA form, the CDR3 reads TGCAGCGCCCTACGGCGGCCCGGGGAGACTTTCTTT.

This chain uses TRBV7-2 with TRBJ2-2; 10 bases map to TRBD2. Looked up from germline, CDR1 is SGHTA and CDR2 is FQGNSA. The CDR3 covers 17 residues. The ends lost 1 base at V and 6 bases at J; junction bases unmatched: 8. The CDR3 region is CASSLGILAGEAGELFF. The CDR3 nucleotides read TGTGCCAGCAGCTTAGGAATCCTAGCGGGGGAGGCCGGGGAGCTGTTTTTT.

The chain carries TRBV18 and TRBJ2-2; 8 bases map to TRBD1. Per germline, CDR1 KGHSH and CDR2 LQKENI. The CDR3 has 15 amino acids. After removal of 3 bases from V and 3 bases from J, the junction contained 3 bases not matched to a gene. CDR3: CASSPGQGDTGELFF. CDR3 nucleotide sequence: TGTGCCAGCTCACCCGGACAGGGTGACACCGGGGAGCTGTTTTTT.

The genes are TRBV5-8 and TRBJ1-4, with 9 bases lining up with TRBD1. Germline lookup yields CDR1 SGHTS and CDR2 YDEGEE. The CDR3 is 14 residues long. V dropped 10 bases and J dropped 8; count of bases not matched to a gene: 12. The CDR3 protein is CASGGGTGSEKLFF. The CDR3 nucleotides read TGTGCCTCGGGCGGAGGGACAGGGAGCGAAAAACTGTTTTTT.

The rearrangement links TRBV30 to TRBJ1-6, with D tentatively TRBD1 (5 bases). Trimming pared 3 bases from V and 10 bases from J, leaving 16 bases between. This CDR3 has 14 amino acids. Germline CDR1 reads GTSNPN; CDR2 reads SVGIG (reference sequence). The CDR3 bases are TGTGCCTGGAGGGTAGGCCAGGGCAGGTCACCCCTCCACTTT. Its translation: CAWRVGQGRSPLHF.

The CDR3 DNA follows: TGTGCCAGCAGCTTGGTTGGGACAGGCTTTGAAGCTTTCTTT. Its protein product is CASSLVGTGFEAFF. The J gene is TRBJ1-1, the V gene TRBV5-6; 8 bases are a match to TRBD1. Germline CDR1 and CDR2: SGHDT and YYEEEE. This CDR3 is built from 14 residues. Losses at the gene ends were 0 bases for V and 7 bases for J; bases not matched to a gene: 5.

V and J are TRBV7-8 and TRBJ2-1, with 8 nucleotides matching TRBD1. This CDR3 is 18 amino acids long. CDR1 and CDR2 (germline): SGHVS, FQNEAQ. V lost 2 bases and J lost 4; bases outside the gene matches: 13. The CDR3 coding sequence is TGTGCCAGCAGCTTATTAGGGACAGGTTTCGGGGGTTACAATGAGCAGTTCTTC. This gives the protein CASSLLGTGFGGYNEQFF.

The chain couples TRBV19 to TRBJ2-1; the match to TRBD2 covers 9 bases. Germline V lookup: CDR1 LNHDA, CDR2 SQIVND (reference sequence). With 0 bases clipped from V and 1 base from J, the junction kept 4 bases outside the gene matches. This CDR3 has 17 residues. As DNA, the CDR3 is TGTGCCAGTAGTATAGACCCGGGACTAGCATCCTACAATGAGCAGTTCTTC. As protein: CASSIDPGLASYNEQFF.

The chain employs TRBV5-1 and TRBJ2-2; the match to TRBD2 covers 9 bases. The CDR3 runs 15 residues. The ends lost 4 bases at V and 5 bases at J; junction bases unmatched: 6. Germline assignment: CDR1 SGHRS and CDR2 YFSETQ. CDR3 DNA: TGCGCCAGCAGCCGAATAGCGGGAGCAACCGGGGAGCTGTTTTTT. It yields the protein CASSRIAGATGELFF.

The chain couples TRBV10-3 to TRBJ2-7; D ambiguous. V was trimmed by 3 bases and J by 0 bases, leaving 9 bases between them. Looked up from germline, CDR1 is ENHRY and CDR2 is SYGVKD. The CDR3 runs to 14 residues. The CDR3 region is CAISDNWSSYEQYF. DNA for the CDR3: TGTGCCATCAGTGATAATTGGAGCTCCTACGAGCAGTACTTC.

The CDR3 protein is CASSILWKQGTNTEAFF. The CDR3 DNA sequence: TGTGCCAGCAGCATACTATGGAAACAGGGTACGAACACTGAAGCTTTCTTT. V gene TRBV7-9 combines with J gene TRBJ1-1, with D perhaps TRBD1 (6 bases). With 5 bases removed from V and 1 base from J, the gap between germline ends came to 20 bases. In germline, CDR1 is SEHNR, CDR2 FQNEAQ (reference sequence). CDR3 length: 17 residues.

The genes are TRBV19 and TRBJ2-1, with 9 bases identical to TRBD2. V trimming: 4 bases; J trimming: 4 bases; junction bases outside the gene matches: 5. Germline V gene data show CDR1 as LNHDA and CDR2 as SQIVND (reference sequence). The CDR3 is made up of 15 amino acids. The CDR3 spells CASSTGLAAYNEQFF. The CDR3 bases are TGTGCCAGTAGTACGGGACTAGCAGCGTACAATGAGCAGTTCTTC. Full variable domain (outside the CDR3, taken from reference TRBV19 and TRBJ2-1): DGGITQSPKYLFRKEGQNVTLSCEQNLNHDAMYWYRQDPGQGLRLIYYSQIVNDFQKGDIAEGYSVSREKKESFPLTVTSAQKNPTAFYLCASSTGLAAYNEQFFGPGTRLTVL.

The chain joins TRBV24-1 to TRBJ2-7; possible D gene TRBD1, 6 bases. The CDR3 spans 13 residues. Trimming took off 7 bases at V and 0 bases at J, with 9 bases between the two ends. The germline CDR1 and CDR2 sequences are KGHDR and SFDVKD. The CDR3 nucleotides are TGTGCCACCAGGGACAGTCGCTCCTACGAGCAGTACTTC. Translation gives CATRDSRSYEQYF.

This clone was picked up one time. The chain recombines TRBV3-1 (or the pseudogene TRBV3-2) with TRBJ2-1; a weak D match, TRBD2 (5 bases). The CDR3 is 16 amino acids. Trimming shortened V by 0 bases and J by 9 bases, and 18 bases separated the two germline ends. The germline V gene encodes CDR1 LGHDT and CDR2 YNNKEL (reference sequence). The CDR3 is CASSQEWVGMRVEQFF. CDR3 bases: TGTGCCAGCAGCCAAGAGTGGGTAGGGATGAGGGTTGAGCAGTTCTTC.